Each of the 32 T cell receptor beta chains below was sequenced from the same sample in a study of blood T cells in healthy people across ages. Together with a sample-barcoded 5' primer, a J-beta primer mix was included in a second PCR lasting about 6 to 11 cycles. TCRdb analysed the 5' RACE reads with MiXCR anew, one entry per CDR3 protein. The sample lists roughly 900,000 distinct CDR3 sequences, 25% to 35% occurring once. The sequenced sample consisted of blood. Receptor source: a woman over 75 in good health.

This clonotype was found many times. The chain joins TRBV20-1 to TRBJ2-4; a weak D match, TRBD1 (6 bases). Germline CDR1 DFQATT, CDR2 SNEGSKA (reference sequence). The CDR3 extends over 14 amino acids. Trimming shortened V by 0 bases and J by 4 bases, and 10 bases separated the two germline ends. The DNA of the CDR3 is TGCAGTGCTAGAGATGGGGGCCTAAAAAACATTCAGTACTTC. As protein: CSARDGGLKNIQYF.

There are many counts of this clonotype. This chain links TRBV5-5 with TRBJ2-3; 12 nucleotides agree with TRBD2. The CDR3 runs to 14 residues. V dropped 7 bases and J dropped 3; count of bases not matched to a gene: 3. The V gene's germline CDR1 is SGHKS and CDR2 YYEKEE (reference sequence). The CDR3 loop is CASRTSGVTDTQYF. The DNA of the CDR3 is TGTGCCAGCCGGACTAGCGGGGTGACAGATACGCAGTATTTT.

In this sample, this clonotype turned up many times. The rearrangement links TRBV20-1 to TRBJ2-1; 8 nucleotides align to TRBD2. Germline V gives CDR1 DFQATT, CDR2 SNEGSKA (reference sequence). V lost 3 bases and J lost 2; bases outside the gene matches: 6. The CDR3 consists of 15 residues. The CDR3 region is CSARDGAGAYNEQFF. In DNA form, the CDR3 reads TGCAGTGCTAGGGATGGAGCGGGGGCCTACAATGAGCAGTTCTTC.

V is TRBV10-2 and J is TRBJ1-5; no clear D. The CDR3 is 15 residues long. Per germline, CDR1 WSHSY and CDR2 SAAADI. Trimming took 5 bases from V and 1 from J, leaving 12 bases between them. In DNA form, the CDR3 reads TGCGCCAGCAGTAGTCGAGGCAGGAGCAATCAGCCCCAGCATTTT. Protein: CASSSRGRSNQPQHF.

This clonotype was recorded many times. V usage is TRBV2 and J usage is TRBJ1-1; the match to TRBD1 covers 9 bases. After removal of 8 bases from V and 5 bases from J, the junction contained 6 bases not matched to a gene. This CDR3 spans 13 amino acids. Germline values: CDR1 SNHLY, CDR2 FYNNEI. The CDR3 DNA reads TGTGCCAGCTTCCGACAGGGGGGAACTGAAGCTTTCTTT. Its translation: CASFRQGGTEAFF.

This clonotype was seen ten or more times. V and J are TRBV6-2 or TRBV6-3 and TRBJ1-2, with a weak D call TRBD1 (6 bases). This CDR3 contains 13 residues. The V end was cut by 6 bases, the J end by 4 bases, with 12 bases between. Per germline, CDR1 MNHEY and CDR2 SVGEGT. Here the CDR3 DNA reads TGTGCCAGCAGCCGCAGGGGCCTCTATGGCTACACCTTC. This codes for CASSRRGLYGYTF.

This clonotype was recorded at least ten times. V gene TRBV7-2 combines with J gene TRBJ2-3; 9 nucleotides agree with TRBD2. The junction had 10 bases not matched to a gene; V was cut back by 5 bases and J by 4 bases. This CDR3 comprises 16 residues. The V gene's germline CDR1 is SGHTA and CDR2 FQGNSA. DNA for the CDR3: TGTGCCAGCAGCCCCCGCCGCGGGGGGGTCCCAGATACGCAGTATTTT. It is translated as CASSPRRGGVPDTQYF.

This clonotype was seen a few times. J is TRBJ2-7 and V is TRBV12-3 or TRBV12-4, with D tentatively TRBD2 (5 bases). This CDR3 contains 13 residues. Trimming removed 5 bases from V and 7 bases from J, with 15 bases in between. The CDR3 here is CASSHPVGNEQYF. The DNA of the CDR3 is TGTGCCAGCAGTCACCCCGTCGGGAATGAGCAGTACTTC.

This clonotype was detected ten times or more. The gene calls are TRBV7-2 and TRBJ2-1; 8 bases fit TRBD2. V lost 2 bases and J lost 9; bases outside the gene matches: 9. The germline CDR1 and CDR2 sequences are SGHTA and FQGNSA. The CDR3 sequence is 15 residues long. The CDR3 region is CASSLMTGGLGEQFF. CDR3 in DNA: TGTGCCAGCAGCTTAATGACGGGGGGGCTTGGTGAGCAGTTCTTC.

This clonotype was counted many times. This chain uses TRBV7-2 with TRBJ2-3; 9 bases are a match to TRBD1. The junction had 5 bases not matched to a gene; V was cut back by 1 base and J by 6 bases. In germline, CDR1 is SGHTA, CDR2 FQGNSA. The CDR3 extends over 15 amino acids. DNA of the CDR3: TGTGCCAGCAGCTTAGACCCCGGACAGGGGGATACGCAGTATTTT. This encodes CASSLDPGQGDTQYF.

About this clonotype: No DNA is shown, since the ends of the CDR3 on it are uncertain; the CDR3 is the one TCRdb lists. The chain links TRBV7-2 to TRBJ2-1; the table's D call of TRBD1 was not tested on the DNA. The germline V gene encodes CDR1 SGHTA and CDR2 FQGNSA. The CDR3 spans 15 residues, counting both ends. The CDR3 spells CASSFRARGGNEQFF.

This clonotype was seen a few times. The chain uses TRBV6-2 or TRBV6-3 and TRBJ2-1, with unresolved D. CDR3 length: 11 residues. Trimming cost V 5 bases and J 12 bases, with 11 bases left between them. Germline V gives CDR1 MNHEY, CDR2 SVGEGT. CDR3 residues: CASSPLSGQFF. The DNA of the CDR3 is TGTGCCAGCAGTCCTCTGAGTGGGCAGTTCTTC.

This clonotype has more than one count but fewer than ten. The rearrangement links TRBV5-1 to TRBJ2-5, with D tentatively TRBD2 (5 bases). The CDR3 is 16 amino acids. With 0 bases removed from V and 5 bases from J, the gap between germline ends came to 17 bases. CDR1 is SGHRS and CDR2 is YFSETQ in the germline V gene. CDR3 DNA sequence: TGCGCCAGCAGCTTGGGCACGGCGACTACGGTTGAGACCCAGTACTTC. Amino acid sequence: CASSLGTATTVETQYF.

This clonotype was seen at least ten times. The chain joins TRBV7-9 to TRBJ1-1, with 9 bases fitting TRBD1. The CDR3 totals 13 residues. After removal of 2 bases from V and 10 bases from J, the junction contained 5 bases not matched to a gene. Germline lookup yields CDR1 SEHNR and CDR2 FQNEAQ (reference sequence). Written as DNA, the CDR3 is TGTGCCAGCAGCTTACGGGACAGGGAGGTAGCTTTCTTT. Amino acid sequence: CASSLRDREVAFF.

The chain employs TRBV20-1 and TRBJ2-3; TRBD2 aligns across 14 bases. V was pared by 1 base and J by 4 bases, with 10 bases of the junction left unmatched. CDR1 and CDR2 from the germline V gene are DFQATT and SNEGSKA (reference sequence). This CDR3 contains 18 residues. CDR3 nucleotide sequence: TGCAGTGCTAGAGGGGATCAGTGGGGACTAGCGGGAGCAGATACGCAGTATTTT. Translation: CSARGDQWGLAGADTQYF.

This clonotype was found a few times. Sequence at one end of the junction differs from germline and may be a read error. V gene TRBV7-2 combines with J gene TRBJ2-2; either TRBD1 or TRBD2 may fit D (6 bases each). The CDR3 spans 12 residues. Germline CDR1 reads SGHTA; CDR2 reads FQGNSA. This chain's CDR3 is CASSLARGERFF. CDR3 bases: TGTGCCAGCAGTTTGGCGAGGGGGGAGCGGTTTTTT.

Concerning this clonotype: At one of its ends the junction is not consistent with the germline gene, which may arise from a read error. The chain combines TRBV20-1 with TRBJ1-5; 7 bases align to TRBD1. Germline CDR1 is DFQATT and CDR2 is SNEGSKA (reference sequence). The CDR3 covers 16 residues. This CDR3 is CGARRQGGVKDQPQHF. The DNA for the CDR3 is TGCGGTGCTAGACGACAGGGAGGGGTTAAAGATCAGCCCCAGCATTTT.

This sequence joins TRBV10-3 and TRBJ2-3; possible D gene TRBD1, 7 bases. CDR1 and CDR2 (germline): ENHRY, SYGVKD. Trimming left V 4 bases short and J 3 bases short, with 11 bases between. CDR3 length: 14 residues. In DNA, the CDR3 is TGTGCCATCAGTGGGAGGGGGCTGACAGATACGCAGTATTTT. Translated: CAISGRGLTDTQYF.

The chain uses TRBV29-1 and TRBJ2-7; D gene uncertain. Germline CDR1 SQVTM, CDR2 ANQGSEA. The CDR3 has 12 amino acids. V gave up 5 bases and J gave up 2 bases, with 10 bases separating them. CDR3 sequence reads: CSVRAGPYEQYF. The CDR3 nucleotides read TGCAGCGTTCGGGCAGGCCCCTACGAGCAGTACTTC.

The J gene is TRBJ2-1, the V gene TRBV2; D is unresolved. V lost 2 bases, J lost 0 bases, and 17 bases lay in between. The CDR3 spans 18 residues. Per germline, CDR1 SNHLY and CDR2 FYNNEI. The CDR3 is CASSESPETISSYNEQFF. The CDR3 bases are TGTGCCAGCAGTGAATCACCAGAAACTATTAGCTCCTACAATGAGCAGTTCTTC.

This clonotype was counted at least ten times. The chain employs TRBV20-1 and TRBJ2-5; 7 bases align to TRBD2. The length of the CDR3 is 13 residues. V lost 6 bases, J lost 1 base, and 5 bases stayed unmatched. Germline loops: CDR1 DFQATT, CDR2 SNEGSKA (reference sequence). The CDR3 reads CSAQGGLQETQYF. The CDR3 nucleotides are TGCAGTGCCCAGGGAGGGCTCCAAGAGACCCAGTACTTC.

This rearrangement joins TRBV7-9 to TRBJ2-1; 9 bases agree with TRBD1. This CDR3 contains 16 residues. CDR1 is SEHNR and CDR2 is FQNEAQ in the germline V gene (reference sequence). Trimming removed 2 bases from V and 5 bases from J; junction bases left unmatched: 7. The CDR3 spells CASSLPPGTGHNEQFF. CDR3 bases: TGTGCCAGCAGCTTACCGCCCGGGACAGGGCACAATGAGCAGTTCTTC.

Many counts were recorded for this clonotype. This chain uses TRBV15 with TRBJ2-6, with D possibly being TRBD2 (5 bases). Germline CDR1 and CDR2: LNHNV and YYDKDF (reference sequence). The CDR3 extends over 16 amino acids. The ends were cut back, 2 bases at V and 0 bases at J, with 8 bases in the middle. The CDR3 nucleotides read TGTGCCACCAGCAGAACGGGGAGCTCTGGGGCCAACGTCCTGACTTTC. It translates to CATSRTGSSGANVLTF.

This clonotype was seen at least ten times. The chain is built from TRBV6-5 and TRBJ2-4; 8 bases are a match to TRBD1. The trim removed 8 bases at V and 7 bases at J, leaving 4 bases unmatched. This CDR3 has 12 residues. The germline V gene encodes CDR1 MNHEY and CDR2 SVGAGI. CDR3 region: CASRTGQNIQYF. The CDR3 coding sequence is TGTGCCAGCCGGACAGGGCAGAACATTCAGTACTTC.

The chain recombines TRBV15 with TRBJ2-4; D is unclear. The V and J ends lost 8 bases and 0 bases respectively, with 14 bases between them. Germline lookup yields CDR1 LNHNV and CDR2 YYDKDF (reference sequence). The CDR3 extends over 15 amino acids. In DNA form, the CDR3 reads TGTGCCACCGAAGCAAGATCCTTAGCCAAAAACATTCAGTACTTC. Amino acids: CATEARSLAKNIQYF.

There are many counts of this clonotype. V is TRBV7-2 and J is TRBJ2-7, with 10 positions matching TRBD1. The CDR3 extends over 17 amino acids. Germline V gene sequence: CDR1 SGHTA, CDR2 FQGNSA. V was pared by 4 bases and J by 6 bases, with 15 bases of the junction left unmatched. In nucleotides, the CDR3 is TGTGCCAGCAGCTCGCCACGACTCCGGGACAGGGGTTCCGAGCAGTACTTC. As protein: CASSSPRLRDRGSEQYF.

Concerning this clonotype: At one end, the junction sequence differs from germline, possibly due to a read error. The genes are TRBV5-6 and TRBJ1-6; TRBD1 matches 10 bases. Germline CDR1 and CDR2: SGHDT and YYEEEE. This CDR3 region has 15 residues. The CDR3 DNA reads as TGTGCCAGCAGCTTAAGACAGGGGGCGAATTCACCCCGCCACTTT. This gives the protein CASSLRQGANSPRHF. Full variable domain (missing parts from reference TRBV5-6 and TRBJ1-6): DAGVTQSPTHLIKTRGQQVTLRCSPKSGHDTVSWYQQALGQGPQFIFQYYEEEERQRGNFPDRFSGHQFPNYSSELNVNALLLGDSALYLCASSLRQGANSPRHFGNGTRLTVT.

The sample holds many counts of this clonotype. The J gene is TRBJ1-2, the V gene TRBV4-2; D not certain. V lost 0 bases and J 4 bases, leaving 6 bases between the germline ends. The V gene's germline CDR1 is LGHNA and CDR2 YNFKEQ. The CDR3 runs to 13 residues. The DNA for the CDR3 is TGTGCCAGCAGCCAAGAAACCTTCTATGGCTACACCTTC. It codes for CASSQETFYGYTF.

This clonotype has a count of ten or more. The V gene is TRBV6-5, the J gene TRBJ2-3; 14 nucleotides align to TRBD2. This CDR3 is 17 amino acids long. The J segment lost 0 bases and the V segment lost 4 bases, leaving 3 bases of the junction unmatched. Germline CDR1 reads MNHEY; CDR2 reads SVGAGI. For the CDR3, the DNA is TGTGCCAGCAGTTGGACTAGCGGGGGGACTAGCACAGATACGCAGTATTTT. Translation: CASSWTSGGTSTDTQYF.

The V gene is TRBV6-2 or TRBV6-3, the J gene TRBJ2-7; 10 positions match TRBD2. This CDR3 is 15 amino acids long. From germline, CDR1 is MNHEY and CDR2 SVGEGT. Unmatched junction bases numbered 8, after V lost 3 bases and J lost 6 bases. The DNA of the CDR3 is TGTGCCAGCAGTTATGGTTCGCTAGCGGGAGCCGAGCAGTACTTC. This gives the protein CASSYGSLAGAEQYF.

This clonotype was recorded a few times. The chain carries TRBV27 and TRBJ2-6, with TRBD2 matching 15 bases. The germline CDR1 and CDR2 sequences are MNHEY and SMNVEV (reference sequence). With 5 bases clipped from V and 0 bases from J, the junction kept 8 bases outside the gene matches. CDR3 length equals 20 residues. The CDR3 DNA reads TGTGCCAGCAGTCCCCCGGGACTAGCGGGGGGCCGCTCTGGGGCCAACGTCCTGACTTTC. It is translated as CASSPPGLAGGRSGANVLTF.

This clonotype was detected only a few times. The chain links TRBV30 to TRBJ1-2, with 9 bases fitting TRBD1. Germline CDR1 GTSNPN, CDR2 SVGIG (reference sequence). The CDR3 has 14 residues. Unmatched junction bases numbered 1, after V lost 2 bases and J lost 0 bases. CDR3 bases: TGTGCCTGGAGTAGACAGGGGGCTAACTATGGCTACACCTTC. Residues: CAWSRQGANYGYTF.